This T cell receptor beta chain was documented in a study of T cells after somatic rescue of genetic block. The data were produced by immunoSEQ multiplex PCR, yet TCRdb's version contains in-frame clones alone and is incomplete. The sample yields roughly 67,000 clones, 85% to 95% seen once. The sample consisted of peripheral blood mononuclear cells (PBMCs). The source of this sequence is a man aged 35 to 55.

The CDR3 reads CASSLSTGVSTEAFF. DNA of the CDR3: TGTGCCAGCAGTTTGTCCACAGGGGTGTCCACTGAAGCTTTCTTT. The rearrangement joins TRBV27 to TRBJ1-1, with TRBD1 matching 7 bases. Germline CDR1 reads MNHEY; CDR2 reads SMNVEV (reference sequence). After removal of 3 bases from V and 4 bases from J, the junction contained 8 bases not matched to a gene. This CDR3 is 15 amino acids long.